This paragraph covers one TCR beta chain sequence. What antigen it recognizes has not been identified. Base qualities are not provided; no much larger clone lies one nucleotide away. Systemically healthy Caucasian individuals from Russia, around 38 in total and aged about 6 to 100 years, were included as donors. Approximately 9.7 milliliters of peripheral blood were drawn from each donor into EDTA-treated Vacutainer tubes. Ficoll-Paque density-gradient centrifugation was used to isolate PBMCs, with at least 6.5 million per sample. Total RNA was extracted from PBMCs with Trizol reagent, with at least 6 micrograms obtained per sample. The percentages of naive CD45RAhigh/CD27high T cells were determined by flow cytometry on a PBMC aliquot from every donor. This sample was taken from a study of blood T cells in healthy people across ages (dated by TCRdb to about 2015). Background on the whole study: In model experiments, template switching captured roughly one uniquely barcoded TCR beta cDNA molecule for every two T cells. Using deep sequencing normalized with unique cDNA molecular identifiers, the study measured how TCR beta repertoire diversity changes with age. The donors were divided into four age groups: young (average around 16 years), middle-aged (roughly 42), aged (about 61) and long-lived (about 90). For two donors (one aged 18 to 30 and one aged 80 or older), the study analyzed two additional independent replicas of 1 million unique cDNA reads from the same blood draw. What the work shows at the level of the full study, not this receptor alone: The CMV infection status of donors was not known, potentially confounding age-related changes in expanded clonotypes. Compared with the aged group, the long-lived group had more naive CD4+ T cells, fewer expanded clones and increased TCR diversity, a pattern suggesting age selection. Observed TCR beta diversity per million T cells fell roughly linearly with age, and a significant reduction was already apparent by age about 36. Since profiling was done on bulk unsorted PBMCs, naive and antigen-experienced compartments could not be conclusively compared. A strong correlation was found between observed TCR beta diversity and the percentage of naive T cells measured by flow cytometry. Estimates of total diversity from one million sequenced T cells were regarded as lower bounds and underestimates.

The library relied on 5' RACE. The run used an Illumina HiSeq 2500. A second PCR of about 7 to 12 cycles was run with a J-beta primer mix and a sample-barcoded 5' primer. Each TCR beta cDNA molecule received a unique molecular identifier from a template-switch 5' adaptor carrying 12 random nucleotides. Each sample yielded at least 2.5 million CDR3-containing paired-end reads. The Mint cDNA synthesis kit, primed by a TRBC-specific oligonucleotide, was used to synthesize first-strand cDNA from all RNA. After uracil-DNA glycosylase treatment, a first 18-cycle PCR used universal primers M1SS and BC2_uni_R on all cDNA. The original methods were these. Each sample was normalized by randomly selecting 1 million high-quality reads, each carrying a distinct molecular identifier. Instead of being binned into consensus sequences, reads that shared molecular identifiers were thrown out. MiTCR, set to a Q25 quality threshold and the strictest error-elimination algorithm, was used for CDR3 identification, clonotype clustering and error correction. Lower-bound total TCR beta diversity was estimated with a nonparametric unseen species model using Euler transformation. TCRdb handled the public reads itself, with Q25 trimming in fastp and clone calling in MiXCR, and kept productive beta chains. Merged by CDR3 protein, the rows form single entries marked with the most common genes and DNA. TCRdb assigned the V and J calls; the authors' analysis was not used. For this sample the table gives about 780,000 distinct CDR3 sequences, of which roughly 24% were detected only once. The ten largest clonotypes hold about 2.9% of the sample.

The CDR3 runs 13 amino acids, cysteine and phenylalanine included. Solely the CDR3 DNA is kept, with 39 bases framed from the first base. Based on the germline V gene (reference sequence), the CDR1 and CDR2 sequences are GTSNPN and SVGIG. These records were also assigned to another study, of T cells of mothers and their children. The second paper further reports: Nine systemically healthy Caucasian individuals served as donors, namely three mothers together with their six children. cDNA synthesis consumed the entire amount of extracted RNA, loaded at around 1.4 ug RNA in each 15 ul reaction. In the second PCR, the M1S primer introduced both the sample barcodes and 2-4 random nucleotides. Each mother yielded over 9.5 million TCR beta CDR3 reads and each child 2.5 million to 3 million reads. Thymic selection similarly shapes TCR recombination output in related and unrelated pairs, with minor effect from inherited differences. Normalized repertoire overlap was always found to be slightly, but never significantly, higher in related mother-child pairs than in unrelated mother-child pairs. Persistent microchimeric T cell clones were not detected, at a sensitivity of roughly 100 clones per million clonotypes. The study used deep NGS to compare TCR beta repertoires of mothers and children, seeking features distinguishing related mother-child pairs from unrelated individuals. The mean age was 40 +/- 4 years for the mothers and approximately 11 +/- 4 years for the children. Libraries were sequenced on Illumina HiSeq 2000 with 100+100 nt paired-end reads after adapter ligation with NEBNext reagents. Mother and child libraries were prepared a month apart and sequenced in separate runs to prevent cross-contamination. Between about 500,000 and 2,100,000 distinct TCR beta clonotypes were identified per donor. Naive TCR beta clonotypes were estimated from low-frequency clonotypes matched to each donor's FACS-determined naive share, without sorting.

The sequencing sample was made of blood. This TCR was recovered from a boy aged 5-17 years in good health. The rearranged chain carries TRBV30 and TRBJ2-5; TRBD1 lines up with 9 middle nucleotides. The J call is in doubt because the DNA end fits TRBJ2-7 better. The nucleotide sequence is given as TGTGCCTGGAGTAGACAGGGGGTTTTCGAGCAGTACTTC. This sequence encodes CAWSRQGVFEQYF.